Following are 21 T cell receptor beta chains from one sample sequenced in a study of radiation and T cells in renal cell carcinoma. Only in-frame clones appear in the TCRdb table, and some are missing; sequencing was by immunoSEQ multiplex PCR. The sample records under 150,000 clones, approximately 78% being singletons. The time point is: blood 2 weeks post-SBRT. The treatment was: 15 Gy SBRT to primary tumor, nephrectomy 4 weeks later. The source was blood, collected from a patient whose treatment included radiotherapy and nephrectomy. The receptor set was obtained from a woman aged 60-75 years with renal cell carcinoma.

The chain uses TRBV9 and TRBJ2-7; D unclear. This CDR3 has 13 amino acids. Germline values: CDR1 SGDLS, CDR2 YYNGEE. V lost 1 base and J 3 bases, leaving 8 bases between the germline ends. The DNA for the CDR3 is TGTGCCAGCAGCGTAAGTGAGTTCTACGAGCAGTACTTC. This codes for CASSVSEFYEQYF.

The V call is TRBV4-1, the J call TRBJ2-7, with D tentatively TRBD1 or TRBD2 (5 bases each). The CDR3 covers 14 residues. The ends were cut back, 0 bases at V and 3 bases at J, with 9 bases in the middle. CDR1 and CDR2 (germline): MGHRA, YSYEKL. The CDR3 coding sequence is TGCGCCAGCAGCCAAGACCCGGGACGCTACGAGCAGTACTTC. This sequence encodes CASSQDPGRYEQYF.

The chain links TRBV15 to TRBJ1-1; D gene uncertain. This CDR3 contains 12 residues. V lost 5 bases to trimming and J lost 11 bases, with 15 bases between them. Germline V CDR1 and CDR2: LNHNV, YYDKDF (reference sequence). The CDR3 DNA is TGTGCCACCAGCTCCGGGATCTCCAGGGCTTTCTTT. This translates into CATSSGISRAFF.

This chain connects TRBV9 to TRBJ2-3; 7 nucleotides align to TRBD2. The CDR3 is 15 amino acids. Germline lookup yields CDR1 SGDLS and CDR2 YYNGEE. With V trimmed by 0 bases and J by 1 base, 2 bases remained unmatched. The CDR3 coding sequence is TGTGCCAGCAGCGTAGGGCTAGCGGGCACAGATACGCAGTATTTT. Its protein product is CASSVGLAGTDTQYF.

The chain joins TRBV7-3 to TRBJ2-7; D may be TRBD1 (5 bases). Germline CDR1 is SGHTA and CDR2 is FQGTGA. Deletions cut 2 bases from V and 3 bases from J, with 14 bases between. This CDR3 comprises 15 residues. CDR3 amino acids: CASSLGASVNYEQYF. The CDR3 nucleotides read TGTGCCAGCAGCTTAGGGGCGTCCGTTAACTACGAGCAGTACTTC.

The CDR3 nucleotides are TGTGCCAGCAGCTTCGGCAGGGCCTACGAGCAGTACTTC. It yields the protein CASSFGRAYEQYF. This chain connects TRBV11-2 to TRBJ2-7, with D maybe TRBD1 (5 bases). This CDR3 spans 13 amino acids. Germline CDR1 is SGHAT and CDR2 is FQNNGV. V was clipped by 3 bases and J by 2 bases, with 8 bases between them.

The V gene is TRBV29-1, the J gene TRBJ2-1; a possible D gene is TRBD1 (5 bases). Trimming removed 7 bases from V and 1 base from J, with 11 bases in between. There are 13 residues in the CDR3. Germline CDR1 reads SQVTM; CDR2 reads ANQGSEA. The CDR3 nucleotides read TGCAGCGGGAACAGGCTATCCTACAATGAGCAGTTCTTC. Its translation is CSGNRLSYNEQFF.

This sequence joins TRBV16 and TRBJ2-5; tentatively, D is TRBD1 or TRBD2 (5 bases each). CDR1 and CDR2 (germline): KGHSY, FQNENV. With 4 bases removed from V and 4 bases from J, the gap between germline ends came to 16 bases. CDR3 size: 15 residues. The CDR3 nucleotides read TGTGCCAGCAGCCCCGGGGACCGCCTTTTAGAGACCCAGTACTTC. It codes for CASSPGDRLLETQYF. Looking up the rest from reference TRBV16 and TRBJ2-5 gives the full variable domain: GEEVAQTPKHLVRGEGQKAKLYCAPIKGHSYVFWYQQVLKNEFKFLISFQNENVFDETGMPKERFSAKCLPNSPCSLEIQATKLEDSAVYFCASSPGDRLLETQYFGPGTRLLVL.

This clone came up once. The chain recombines TRBV19 with TRBJ2-5; tentative D call: TRBD1 (5 bases). The germline CDR1 and CDR2 sequences are LNHDA and SQIVND (reference sequence). V dropped 4 bases and J dropped 5 bases, with 17 bases sitting between them. The CDR3 runs 15 residues. CDR3 sequence: CASSNTGSKGETQYF. The DNA of the CDR3 is TGTGCCAGTAGTAACACCGGCTCAAAGGGGGAGACCCAGTACTTC.

The chain links TRBV2 to TRBJ1-6; D possibly corresponds to TRBD1 (6 bases). The germline V and J ends were trimmed by 7 bases and 5 bases, with 15 bases remaining between them. The CDR3 runs to 15 residues. Germline CDR1 reads SNHLY; CDR2 reads FYNNEI. CDR3 nucleotide sequence: TGTGCCAGCAAATTGGGGACAACAGATAATTCACCCCTCCACTTT. Protein sequence: CASKLGTTDNSPLHF.

The chain uses TRBV4-2 and TRBJ2-7; D unclear. CDR3 length: 15 residues. Germline V gives CDR1 LGHNA, CDR2 YNFKEQ. The V end lost 2 bases, the J end lost 5 bases, and 16 bases lay between the germline ends. CDR3: CASSQWKGVGDEQYF. The CDR3 DNA is TGTGCCAGCAGCCAATGGAAAGGCGTCGGTGACGAGCAGTACTTC.

This clone was detected only a few times. The CDR3 DNA is TGTGCCAGCTCACCCCAGGGATACACTGAAGCTTTCTTT. This translates into CASSPQGYTEAFF. The V gene is TRBV18, the J gene TRBJ1-1; the D gene is possibly TRBD1 (5 bases). The ends were cut back, 3 bases at V and 3 bases at J, with 8 bases in the middle. The CDR3 is 13 amino acids. In germline, CDR1 is KGHSH, CDR2 LQKENI.

V and J are TRBV5-4 and TRBJ1-1; no reliable D call. Trimming shortened V by 0 bases and J by 1 base, and 10 bases separated the two germline ends. Germline V CDR1 and CDR2: SGHNT, YYREEE (reference sequence). This CDR3 has 15 residues. This CDR3 reads CASSLDRAANTEAFF. The CDR3, as DNA: TGTGCCAGCAGCTTGGATCGGGCGGCGAACACTGAAGCTTTCTTT. The full variable domain, rest sourced from reference TRBV5-4 and TRBJ1-1, is ETGVTQSPTHLIKTRGQQVTLRCSSQSGHNTVSWYQQALGQGPQFIFQYYREEENGRGNFPPRFSGLQFPNYSSELNVNALELDDSALYLCASSLDRAANTEAFFGQGTRLTVV.

The genes are TRBV2 and TRBJ2-3; D is unresolved. CDR3 length equals 14 residues. V gave up 4 bases and J gave up 4 bases, with 12 bases separating them. Germline CDR1 SNHLY, CDR2 FYNNEI. CDR3 region: CASSAPHDPDTQYF. CDR3 coding DNA: TGTGCCAGCAGTGCCCCCCACGACCCAGATACGCAGTATTTT.

The chain is built from TRBV5-1 and TRBJ2-2, with 9 bases fitting TRBD1. The CDR3 loop spans 16 amino acids. Germline V gene data show CDR1 as SGHRS and CDR2 as YFSETQ. V shed 1 base and J 6 bases; nucleotides not matched to a gene: 7. The CDR3 sequence is CASSLFGTGSAGELFF. CDR3 bases: TGCGCCAGCAGCTTGTTCGGGACAGGGTCGGCCGGGGAGCTGTTTTTT.

This chain uses TRBV6-1 with TRBJ2-1; 9 bases line up with TRBD1. The junction had 13 bases not matched to a gene; V was cut back by 8 bases and J by 8 bases. The CDR3 spans 15 residues. Germline V gene lookup returns CDR1 MNHNS and CDR2 SASEGT. In DNA, the CDR3 is TGTGCCAGCGGTCGATACGGGACAGGGAGTCATGAGCAGTTCTTC. This encodes CASGRYGTGSHEQFF.

The chain carries TRBV27 and TRBJ2-3; 10 positions match TRBD1. CDR3 size: 16 residues. V dropped 5 bases and J dropped 0; count of bases not matched to a gene: 5. The germline V gene encodes CDR1 MNHEY and CDR2 SMNVEV (reference sequence). The CDR3 DNA follows: TGTGCCAGCAGTCTTGACAGGGGGCTAAGCACAGATACGCAGTATTTT. Amino acid sequence: CASSLDRGLSTDTQYF.

This clone was observed once. The chain couples TRBV5-6 to TRBJ2-1; the D gene is possibly TRBD1 (7 bases). With 6 bases removed from V and 8 bases from J, the gap between germline ends came to 18 bases. The CDR3 totals 14 residues. Germline lookup yields CDR1 SGHDT and CDR2 YYEEEE. The CDR3 sequence: CASTLGGQRDEQFF. The CDR3 DNA is TGTGCCAGCACCCTGGGGGGACAGAGGGATGAGCAGTTCTTC.

The table lists this clone with a count of one. This rearrangement joins TRBV18 to TRBJ2-5; D is ambiguous. The germline V gene has CDR1 KGHSH and CDR2 LQKENI. V was trimmed by 6 bases and J by 2 bases, leaving 7 bases between them. This CDR3 has 12 residues. CDR3 amino acids: CASSPIQETQYF. The CDR3 nucleotides read TGTGCCAGCTCCCCAATACAAGAGACCCAGTACTTC. Using reference TRBV18 and TRBJ2-5 for the parts outside the CDR3, the full variable domain is NAGVMQNPRHLVRRRGQEARLRCSPMKGHSHVYWYRQLPEEGLKFMVYLQKENIIDESGMPKERFSAEFPKEGPSILRIQQVVRGDSAAYFCASSPIQETQYFGPGTRLLVL.

This clone was found once. Here the CDR3 DNA reads TGTGCCAATAAGCGGGAGGGTACGCAGTATTTT. This codes for CANKREGTQYF. The chain is built from TRBV28 and TRBJ2-3; 10 bases match TRBD2. The CDR3 is 11 amino acids. The trim removed 10 bases at V and 8 bases at J, leaving 3 bases unmatched. Germline CDR1 is MDHEN and CDR2 is SYDVKM.

This sequence joins TRBV5-1 and TRBJ2-5, with a tentative D call TRBD2 (7 bases). The CDR3 spans 15 residues. Trimming removed 4 bases from V and 4 bases from J, with 17 bases in between. Germline V gives CDR1 SGHRS, CDR2 YFSETQ. In DNA, the CDR3 is TGCGCCAGCAGCGCCCCACAGGGAGGGGTAGAGACCCAGTACTTC. Translating it yields CASSAPQGGVETQYF.